This TCR beta chain was recorded in a study of OX40 agonist ivuxolimab in advanced cancers. V dropped 0 bases and J dropped 4; count of bases not matched to a gene: 5. The CDR3 covers 15 residues. Per germline, CDR1 MNHEY and CDR2 SVGAGI. The protocol was immunoSEQ multiplex PCR, while the TCRdb copy is restricted to in-frame clones and leaves out a portion. There are over 50,000 clones in the sample; 86% occur only once, and about 12% lies in the top ten. Autoimmune disease history or systemic immunosuppression excluded patients. The chain carries TRBV6-5 and TRBJ1-1; 7 nucleotides agree with TRBD1. The source is an adult with an advanced solid tumor such as melanoma, head and neck, liver or kidney cancer. Sequencing used CD4+ or CD8+ T cells sorted from blood, obtained in a trial of the OX40 agonist ivuxolimab. The CDR3 bases are TGTGCCAGCAGTTACTCGACAGGGCCCGCCACTGAAGCTTTCTTT. Translating gives CASSYSTGPATEAFF.